The present TCR beta chain was sequenced within a study of T cell responses to AZD1222 COVID-19 vaccine. Sequencing used immunoSEQ multiplex PCR; TCRdb keeps in-frame clones, though not all of them. The table lists 90,000 or so clones, 86% of them singletons. This clone was picked up a small number of times. Its antigen remains unknown. Study outcomes and limitations: Close to half of all spike-specific TCRs reportedly target regions of the variants that are unmutated. Once two AZD1222 doses were given, Spike-specific TCR breadth and depth went up.

Sequencing was performed on peripheral blood, taken on day 0 of AZD1222 vaccination. The origin of this receptor is an adult in good health.

For the CDR3, the DNA is TGTGCCAGCAGTGGTTGGCTAGCGGGTGTAGGAGACGAGCAGTACTTC. It translates to CASSGWLAGVGDEQYF. The V call is TRBV6-4, the J call TRBJ2-7, with 8 bases identical to TRBD2. V trimming: 4 bases; J trimming: 5 bases; junction bases outside the gene matches: 13. The CDR3 runs 16 residues. Germline lookup yields CDR1 MRHNA and CDR2 SNTAGT.